Shown below are 14 T cell receptor beta chains from a single sample sequenced in a study of PD-L1 blockade in urothelial cancer (TCRdb year 2017). What the time point label conveys for this sample: peripheral blood 6 weeks after treatment start. Library construction relied on the immunoSEQ multiplex PCR assay. In its TCRdb copy, this immuneACCESS table keeps in-frame sequences only and misses some clones. Where compared with another copy, unresolved V genes explain less than half of these, and the others have no known cause. This sample has about 120,000 clones in its table, and approximately 90% of those were observed once. 3% to 4.5% of the sample belongs to the ten largest clones. The source was PBMCs, collected around atezolizumab (anti-PD-L1) treatment. The receptor source for this set is a man in his 60s with urothelial cancer.

The rearrangement joins TRBV5-4 to TRBJ2-7; 8 bases agree with TRBD2. Germline CDR1 SGHNT, CDR2 YYREEE (reference sequence). The CDR3 covers 13 residues. J lost 3 bases, V lost 3 bases, and 2 bases had no gene match. The CDR3 coding sequence is TGTGCCAGCAGCTCGGGACTAGTCTACGAGCAGTACTTC. Its protein product is CASSSGLVYEQYF.

The rearrangement links TRBV5-1 to TRBJ2-1, with 7 nucleotides matching TRBD1. J was trimmed by 8 bases and V by 2 bases; bases with no gene match: 10. Germline lookup yields CDR1 SGHRS and CDR2 YFSETQ. This CDR3 has 15 amino acids. This CDR3 is CASSFQGQPWDEQFF. CDR3 in DNA: TGCGCCAGCAGCTTCCAGGGACAGCCTTGGGATGAGCAGTTCTTC.

J is TRBJ2-1 and V is TRBV5-1; 11 nucleotides match TRBD2. V dropped 6 bases and J dropped 5; count of bases not matched to a gene: 1. Per germline, CDR1 SGHRS and CDR2 YFSETQ. This CDR3 region has 13 residues. CDR3 DNA sequence: TGCGCCAGCAAACTAGCGGGGGACAATGAGCAGTTCTTC. It is translated as CASKLAGDNEQFF. Looking up the rest from reference TRBV5-1 and TRBJ2-1 gives the full variable domain: KAGVTQTPRYLIKTRGQQVTLSCSPISGHRSVSWYQQTPGQGLQFLFEYFSETQRNKGNFPGRFSGRQFSNSRSEMNVSTLELGDSALYLCASKLAGDNEQFFGPGTRLTVL.

V and J are TRBV7-2 and TRBJ1-5; 9 bases agree with TRBD1. The trim removed 5 bases at V and 6 bases at J, leaving 11 bases unmatched. Germline loops: CDR1 SGHTA, CDR2 FQGNSA. The CDR3 runs 16 residues. The CDR3 DNA reads TGTGCCAGCAGCCCGTTGGACAGGGGAGGGGGTCAGCCCCAGCATTTT. Translated: CASSPLDRGGGQPQHF. The full variable domain, with the rest looked up from reference TRBV7-2 and TRBJ1-5, is GAGVSQSPSNKVTEKGKDVELRCDPISGHTALYWYRQSLGQGLEFLIYFQGNSAPDKSGLPSDRFSAERTGGSVSTLTIQRTQQEDSAVYLCASSPLDRGGGQPQHFGDGTRLSIL.

V usage is TRBV9 and J usage is TRBJ2-2, with TRBD1 identical over 7 bases. After removal of 7 bases from V and 0 bases from J, the junction contained 6 bases not matched to a gene. CDR1 and CDR2 from the germline V gene are SGDLS and YYNGEE. The CDR3 consists of 15 residues. The chain's CDR3 is CASGRQGANTGELFF. The CDR3 DNA reads TGTGCCAGCGGCCGACAGGGAGCGAACACCGGGGAGCTGTTTTTT. The full variable domain, rest sourced from reference TRBV9 and TRBJ2-2, is DSGVTQTPKHLITATGQRVTLRCSPRSGDLSVYWYQQSLDQGLQFLIQYYNGEERAKGNILERFSAQQFPDLHSELNLSSLELGDSALYFCASGRQGANTGELFFGEGSRLTVL.

This clone was seen a single time. The V gene is TRBV4-1, the J gene TRBJ1-1; weak D call: TRBD1 (6 bases). Germline V lookup: CDR1 MGHRA, CDR2 YSYEKL. CDR3 length: 15 amino acids. V lost 4 bases to trimming and J lost 5 bases, with 17 bases between them. DNA for the CDR3: TGCGCCAGCAGCCGGGACACCAAGCCGGGGACTGAAGCTTTCTTT. As protein: CASSRDTKPGTEAFF.

This chain's CDR3 is CASSWAGEFGEQYF. The CDR3 bases are TGTGCCTCATCGTGGGCGGGGGAGTTTGGCGAGCAGTACTTC. This chain joins TRBV27 and TRBJ2-7; TRBD2 matches at 7 bases. CDR3 length: 14 amino acids. With V trimmed by 11 bases and J by 6 bases, 16 bases remained unmatched. From germline, CDR1 is MNHEY and CDR2 SMNVEV (reference sequence).

This chain connects TRBV4-1 to TRBJ2-3, with D possibly matching TRBD2 (7 bases). V lost 6 bases to trimming and J lost 1 base, with 17 bases between them. The V gene's germline CDR1 is MGHRA and CDR2 YSYEKL. CDR3 size: 16 residues. Here the CDR3 DNA reads TGCGCCAGCAGTCGGTGGGGGGGCATTGGCACAGATACGCAGTATTTT. Its translation: CASSRWGGIGTDTQYF.

This chain joins TRBV4-1 and TRBJ1-2; 8 bases line up with TRBD1. J lost 4 bases, V lost 0 bases, and 7 bases had no gene match. The germline V gene has CDR1 MGHRA and CDR2 YSYEKL. CDR3 length: 16 amino acids. In nucleotides, the CDR3 is TGCGCCAGCAGCCAAGATGGACAGGGTGAGACCTATGGCTACACCTTC. Translation: CASSQDGQGETYGYTF.

The V gene is TRBV15, the J gene TRBJ2-7; perhaps TRBD2 as D (5 bases). Trimming stripped 2 bases from V and 2 bases from J, with 16 bases between. The CDR3 extends over 16 amino acids. Looked up from germline, CDR1 is LNHNV and CDR2 is YYDKDF (reference sequence). DNA of the CDR3: TGTGCCACCAGCAGAATGGCGGGCAACAGACCCTACGAGCAGTACTTC. It yields the protein CATSRMAGNRPYEQYF.

This chain links TRBV18 with TRBJ1-2; 7 bases fit TRBD1. The J segment lost 4 bases and the V segment lost 5 bases, leaving 4 bases of the junction unmatched. Per the germline V gene, CDR1 is KGHSH and CDR2 is LQKENI. The CDR3 spans 13 residues. This CDR3 reads CASSKTGIYGYTF. The CDR3 coding sequence is TGTGCCAGCTCAAAGACAGGGATCTATGGCTACACCTTC. The full variable domain, completed using reference TRBV18 and TRBJ1-2, is NAGVMQNPRHLVRRRGQEARLRCSPMKGHSHVYWYRQLPEEGLKFMVYLQKENIIDESGMPKERFSAEFPKEGPSILRIQQVVRGDSAAYFCASSKTGIYGYTFGSGTRLTVV.

CDR3 in amino acids: CASSSSASGVWNEQFF. The CDR3 DNA reads TGCGCCAGCAGCTCCAGTGCTAGCGGGGTTTGGAATGAGCAGTTCTTC. The chain carries TRBV5-1 and TRBJ2-1; 9 bases agree with TRBD2. This CDR3 comprises 16 residues. Trimming took 3 bases from V and 7 from J; bases not matched to a gene: 11. Germline V gene data show CDR1 as SGHRS and CDR2 as YFSETQ. Combining the CDR3 with reference TRBV5-1 and TRBJ2-1 gives the whole variable domain KAGVTQTPRYLIKTRGQQVTLSCSPISGHRSVSWYQQTPGQGLQFLFEYFSETQRNKGNFPGRFSGRQFSNSRSEMNVSTLELGDSALYLCASSSSASGVWNEQFFGPGTRLTVL.

CDR3 loop: CASSDIQGENTEAFF. The CDR3 bases are TGTGCCAGCAGCGATATACAGGGCGAGAACACTGAAGCTTTCTTT. The gene calls are TRBV11-2 and TRBJ1-1; possibly TRBD1 for D (6 bases). This CDR3 is built from 15 residues. The ends were cut back, 5 bases at V and 1 base at J, with 14 bases in the middle. Germline V CDR1 and CDR2: SGHAT, FQNNGV.

V is TRBV6-5 and J is TRBJ2-7, with 9 bases that match TRBD1. The CDR3 extends over 13 amino acids. V was clipped by 6 bases and J by 4 bases; unmatched bases: 4. Germline V gene sequence: CDR1 MNHEY, CDR2 SVGAGI. For the CDR3, the DNA is TGTGCCAGCAGGTCCGGGACAGGGTACGAGCAGTACTTC. Its translation is CASRSGTGYEQYF.